The subject of this entry is one T cell receptor beta chain. Its recognized antigen is unknown. There are no base qualities to consult, and no much larger clone falls within one base. Libraries came from PCR. TCRdb shows the sequencer as Illumina HiSeq 2500. To normalize quantification of the TCRbeta repertoire, the TCR libraries were built with molecular barcoding that relied on unique molecular identifiers. The public reads were reprocessed in TCRdb via fastp at Q25 and MiXCR, keeping in-frame beta chains. Each CDR3 protein gets just one entry, which takes the most common genes and DNA from the rows behind it. This sample is represented by more than 450,000 distinct CDR3 sequences; about 18% of them were singletons. The biggest ten clones account for 3.3% of the sample. The CDR3 runs 12 residues from the cysteine to the phenylalanine. Only the CDR3 DNA stays, 36 bases, in frame from base 1. Trimming at the junction amounts to 4 bases on V and 6 bases on J, and the germline ends lie 11 bases apart. According to the germline V gene, CDR1 reads SGHRS and CDR2 reads YFSETQ.

This sample is drawn from a study of T-cell reconstitution after alpha-beta-depleted transplantation in children (dated by TCRdb to about 2016). Broadly, across the study: T-cell immune reconstitution after TCRalphabeta/CD19-depleted allogeneic hematopoietic cell transplantation in children was quantitatively tracked in the study by means of TCR repertoire profiling.

Here the sequenced sample was PBMCs from the stem cell graft donor, taken from the stem cell graft. The source is a human donor who donated a stem cell graft to a child with acute lymphoblastic leukemia. The V gene is TRBV5-1 and the J gene is TRBJ2-7, with no reliable assignment of the D segment. The CDR3 protein is CASSDAVAEQYF. The DNA sequence follows: TGCGCCAGCAGCGACGCCGTGGCCGAGCAGTACTTC.